The TCR beta chain under discussion was sequenced for a study of cytomegalovirus exposure and HLA in healthy donors. The PCR ran on 60 Vbeta and 13 Jbeta primers. The method was immunoSEQ multiplex PCR; TCRdb's version includes in-frame clones alone and lacks a portion of them. The table shows 130,000 or so clones, with around 78% occurring only once. A note on this clone: The antigen is undetermined.

Study-wide results and caveats: There were reportedly fewer N-insertions in an Asian-associated ancestry cluster than the roughly 670-donor mean, in a later analysis. The authors excluded some V segments, including TRBV6-2 and TRBV6-3, as indistinguishable. It was confirmed in vitro that a few of the CMV-associated chains were specific for CMV antigens. Earlier results showed most TCR beta V segments being productive about 90% or about 30% of the time.

The CDR3 totals 11 residues. Germline CDR1 LNHDA, CDR2 SQIVND (reference sequence). The V and J ends lost 10 bases and 7 bases respectively, with 13 bases between them. The source material was PBMCs. This TCR derives from a woman aged 18-29 years in good health and CMV-seronegative. The genes are TRBV19 and TRBJ1-1; TRBD1 is a possible D gene (5 bases). In DNA form, the CDR3 reads TGTGCCACGAAGGCCGGGGGTGAAGCTTTCTTT. Translated: CATKAGGEAFF. Based on the CDR3 plus reference TRBV19 and TRBJ1-1, the full variable domain is DGGITQSPKYLFRKEGQNVTLSCEQNLNHDAMYWYRQDPGQGLRLIYYSQIVNDFQKGDIAEGYSVSREKKESFPLTVTSAQKNPTAFYLCATKAGGEAFFGQGTRLTVV.